This TCR beta chain was recorded in a study of shared clonotypes between healthy human individuals. Sequenced by immunoSEQ multiplex PCR; TCRdb stores in-frame clones only, minus some. This table has roughly 330,000 clones, around 67% appearing once. Germline assignment: CDR1 SGHDN and CDR2 FVKESK. There are 16 residues in the CDR3. Trimming removed 4 bases from V and 9 bases from J, with 22 bases in between. Sequenced sample: memory CD4+ T cells sorted from blood. Subset specified: CD45RA-negative fraction. The chain uses TRBV14 and TRBJ2-1; perhaps TRBD2 as D (6 bases). The TCR originated in a man aged 30-40 years in good health. CDR3 in amino acids: CASSPPAGNPGSEQFF. The CDR3 region has the DNA TGTGCCAGCAGCCCCCCAGCGGGCAATCCCGGCAGTGAGCAGTTCTTC. The full variable domain, with the rest looked up from reference TRBV14 and TRBJ2-1, is EAGVTQFPSHSVIEKGQTVTLRCDPISGHDNLYWYRRVMGKEIKFLLHFVKESKQDESGMPNNRFLAERTGGTYSTLKVQPAELEDSGVYFCASSPPAGNPGSEQFFGPGTRLTVL.